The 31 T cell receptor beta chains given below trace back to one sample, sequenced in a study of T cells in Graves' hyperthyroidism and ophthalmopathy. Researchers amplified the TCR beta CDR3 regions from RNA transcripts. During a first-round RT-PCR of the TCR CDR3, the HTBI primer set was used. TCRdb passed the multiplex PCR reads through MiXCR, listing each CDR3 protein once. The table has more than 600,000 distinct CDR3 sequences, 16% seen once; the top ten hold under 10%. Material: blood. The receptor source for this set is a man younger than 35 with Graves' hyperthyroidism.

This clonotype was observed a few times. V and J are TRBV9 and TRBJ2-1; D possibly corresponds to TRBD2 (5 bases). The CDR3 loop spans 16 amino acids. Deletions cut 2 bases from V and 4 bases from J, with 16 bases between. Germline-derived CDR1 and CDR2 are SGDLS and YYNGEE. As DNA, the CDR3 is TGTGCCAGCAGCGTGAGCGGTAGCACCCTTTACAATGAGCAGTTCTTC. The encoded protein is CASSVSGSTLYNEQFF. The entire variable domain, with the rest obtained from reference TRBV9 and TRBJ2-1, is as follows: DSGVTQTPKHLITATGQRVTLRCSPRSGDLSVYWYQQSLDQGLQFLIQYYNGEERAKGNILERFSAQQFPDLHSELNLSSLELGDSALYFCASSVSGSTLYNEQFFGPGTRLTVL.

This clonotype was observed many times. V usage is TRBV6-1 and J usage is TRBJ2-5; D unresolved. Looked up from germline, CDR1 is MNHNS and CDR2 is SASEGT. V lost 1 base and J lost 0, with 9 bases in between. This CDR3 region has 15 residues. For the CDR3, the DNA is TGTGCCAGCAGTGAAGACTCGAATTACCAAGAGACCCAGTACTTC. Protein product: CASSEDSNYQETQYF.

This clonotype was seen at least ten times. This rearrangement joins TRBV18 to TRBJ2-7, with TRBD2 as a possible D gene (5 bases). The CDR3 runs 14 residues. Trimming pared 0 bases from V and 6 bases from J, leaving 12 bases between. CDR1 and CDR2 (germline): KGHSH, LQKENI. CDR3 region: CASSPPGNEGEQYF. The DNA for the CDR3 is TGTGCCAGCTCACCACCAGGAAACGAGGGCGAGCAGTACTTC.

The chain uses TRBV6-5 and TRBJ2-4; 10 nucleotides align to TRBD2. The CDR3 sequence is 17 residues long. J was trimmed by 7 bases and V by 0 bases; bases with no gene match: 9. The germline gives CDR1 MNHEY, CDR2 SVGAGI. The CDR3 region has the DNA TGTGCCAGCAGTTACTCCATAGCGGGAGGATGGCGCAACATTCAGTACTTC. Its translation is CASSYSIAGGWRNIQYF.

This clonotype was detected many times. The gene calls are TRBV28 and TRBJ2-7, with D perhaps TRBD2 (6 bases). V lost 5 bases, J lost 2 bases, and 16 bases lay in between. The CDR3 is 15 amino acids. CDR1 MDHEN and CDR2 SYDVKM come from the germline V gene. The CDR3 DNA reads TGTGCCAGCAGTGGGGGGACTGAGCATCCCTACGAGCAGTACTTC. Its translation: CASSGGTEHPYEQYF.

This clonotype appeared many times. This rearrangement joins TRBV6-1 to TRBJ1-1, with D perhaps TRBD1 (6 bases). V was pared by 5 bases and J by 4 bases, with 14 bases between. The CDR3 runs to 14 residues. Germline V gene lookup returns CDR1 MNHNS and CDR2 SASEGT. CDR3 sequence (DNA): TGTGCCAGCAGTCCACAGGGTCGGAGCACTGAAGCTTTCTTT. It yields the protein CASSPQGRSTEAFF.

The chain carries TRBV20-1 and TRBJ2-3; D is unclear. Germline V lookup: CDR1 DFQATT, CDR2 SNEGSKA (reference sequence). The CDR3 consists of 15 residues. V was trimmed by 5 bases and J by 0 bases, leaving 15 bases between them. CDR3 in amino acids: CSAEIRTASTDTQYF. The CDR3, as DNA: TGCAGTGCTGAAATTAGGACCGCTAGCACAGATACGCAGTATTTT.

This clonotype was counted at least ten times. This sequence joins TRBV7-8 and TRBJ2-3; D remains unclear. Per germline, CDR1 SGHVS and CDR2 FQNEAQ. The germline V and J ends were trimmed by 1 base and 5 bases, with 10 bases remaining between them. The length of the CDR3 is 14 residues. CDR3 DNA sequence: TGTGCCAGCAGCTTAGTTAGGTGGGGAGATACGCAGTATTTT. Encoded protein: CASSLVRWGDTQYF.

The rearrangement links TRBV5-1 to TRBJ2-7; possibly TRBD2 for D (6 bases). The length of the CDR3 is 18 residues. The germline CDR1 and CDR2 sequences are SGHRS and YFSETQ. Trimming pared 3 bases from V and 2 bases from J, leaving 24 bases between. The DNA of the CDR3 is TGCGCCAGCAGCTGGGGGGTAGGTAACGGGACCGATACCTACGAGCAGTACTTC. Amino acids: CASSWGVGNGTDTYEQYF.

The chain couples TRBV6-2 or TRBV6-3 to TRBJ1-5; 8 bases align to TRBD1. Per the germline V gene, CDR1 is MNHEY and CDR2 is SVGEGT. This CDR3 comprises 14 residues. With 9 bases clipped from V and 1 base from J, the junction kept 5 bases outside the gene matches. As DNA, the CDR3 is TGTGCCAGTCAGGGGGCGCGGAGCAATCAGCCCCAGCATTTT. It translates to CASQGARSNQPQHF.

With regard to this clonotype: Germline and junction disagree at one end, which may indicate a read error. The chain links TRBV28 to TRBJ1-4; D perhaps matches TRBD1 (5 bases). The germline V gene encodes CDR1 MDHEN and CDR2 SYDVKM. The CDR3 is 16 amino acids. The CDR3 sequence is CAIRPRDLMTNVKLFF. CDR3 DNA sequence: TGTGCCATAAGGCCGAGGGACTTAATGACTAATGTAAAACTGTTCTTT.

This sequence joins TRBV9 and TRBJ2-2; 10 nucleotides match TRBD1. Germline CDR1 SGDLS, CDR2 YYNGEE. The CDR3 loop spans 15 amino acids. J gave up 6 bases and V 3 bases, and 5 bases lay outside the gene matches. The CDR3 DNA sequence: TGTGCCAGCAGCGACCGACAGGGGGCATCCGGGGAGCTGTTTTTT. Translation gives CASSDRQGASGELFF.

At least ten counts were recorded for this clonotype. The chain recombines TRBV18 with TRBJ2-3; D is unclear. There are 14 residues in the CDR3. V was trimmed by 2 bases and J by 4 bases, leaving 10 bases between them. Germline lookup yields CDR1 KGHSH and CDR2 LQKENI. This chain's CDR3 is CASSPSLYPDTQYF. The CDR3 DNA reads TGTGCCAGCTCACCATCATTATACCCAGATACGCAGTATTTT.

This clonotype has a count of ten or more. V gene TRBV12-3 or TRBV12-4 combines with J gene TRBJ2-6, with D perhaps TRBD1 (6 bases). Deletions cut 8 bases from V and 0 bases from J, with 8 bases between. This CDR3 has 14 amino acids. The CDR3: CASLGASGANVLTF. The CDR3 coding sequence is TGTGCCAGCCTGGGGGCCTCTGGGGCCAACGTCCTGACTTTC.

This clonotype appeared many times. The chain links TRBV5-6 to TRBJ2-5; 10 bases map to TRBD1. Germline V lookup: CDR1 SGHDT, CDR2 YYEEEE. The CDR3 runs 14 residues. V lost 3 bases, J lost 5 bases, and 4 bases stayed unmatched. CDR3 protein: CASSWDRGHETQYF. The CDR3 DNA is TGTGCCAGCAGCTGGGACAGGGGACACGAGACCCAGTACTTC.

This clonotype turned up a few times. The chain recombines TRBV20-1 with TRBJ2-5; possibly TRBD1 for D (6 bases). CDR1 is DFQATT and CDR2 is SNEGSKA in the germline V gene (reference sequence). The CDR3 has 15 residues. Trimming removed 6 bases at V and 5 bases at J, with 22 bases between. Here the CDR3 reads CSAQIPGHPIETQYF. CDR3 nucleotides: TGCAGTGCCCAGATCCCGGGACACCCCATCGAGACCCAGTACTTC.

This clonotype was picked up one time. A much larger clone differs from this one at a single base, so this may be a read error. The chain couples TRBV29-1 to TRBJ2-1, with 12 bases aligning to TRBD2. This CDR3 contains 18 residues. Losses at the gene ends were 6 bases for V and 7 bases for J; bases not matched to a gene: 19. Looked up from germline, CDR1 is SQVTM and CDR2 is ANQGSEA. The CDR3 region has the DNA TGCAGCGTAGAACCCGGGACTAGCGGGTCGGGCCTACGTAATGAGCAGTTCTTC. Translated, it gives CSVEPGTSGSGLRNEQFF.

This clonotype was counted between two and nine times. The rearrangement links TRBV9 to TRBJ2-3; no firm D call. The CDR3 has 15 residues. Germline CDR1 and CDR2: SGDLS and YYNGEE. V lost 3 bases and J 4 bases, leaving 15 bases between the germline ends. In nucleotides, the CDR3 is TGTGCCAGCAGCGCGATTTTTGGGTTGTCAGATACGCAGTATTTT. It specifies CASSAIFGLSDTQYF.

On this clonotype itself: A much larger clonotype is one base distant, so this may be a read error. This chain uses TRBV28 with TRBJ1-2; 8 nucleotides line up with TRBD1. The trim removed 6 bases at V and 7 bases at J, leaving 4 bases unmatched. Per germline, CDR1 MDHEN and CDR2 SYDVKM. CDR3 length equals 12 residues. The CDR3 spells CASRTGEGGYTF. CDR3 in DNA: TGTGCCAGCAGGACAGGGGAAGGTGGCTACACCTTC.

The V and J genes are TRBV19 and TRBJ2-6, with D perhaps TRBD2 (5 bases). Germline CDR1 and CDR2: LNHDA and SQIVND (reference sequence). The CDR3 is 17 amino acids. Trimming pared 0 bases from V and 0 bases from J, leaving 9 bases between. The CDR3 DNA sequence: TGTGCCAGTAGTATAGACCCGGCGGGCTCTGGGGCCAACGTCCTGACTTTC. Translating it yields CASSIDPAGSGANVLTF.

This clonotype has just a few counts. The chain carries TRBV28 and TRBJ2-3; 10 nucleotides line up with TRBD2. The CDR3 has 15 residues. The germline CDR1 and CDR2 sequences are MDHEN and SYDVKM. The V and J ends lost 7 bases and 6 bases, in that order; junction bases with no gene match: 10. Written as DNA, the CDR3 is TGTGCCAGCACCCCAGGGACTAGCGAAACCGATACGCAGTATTTT. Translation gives CASTPGTSETDTQYF.

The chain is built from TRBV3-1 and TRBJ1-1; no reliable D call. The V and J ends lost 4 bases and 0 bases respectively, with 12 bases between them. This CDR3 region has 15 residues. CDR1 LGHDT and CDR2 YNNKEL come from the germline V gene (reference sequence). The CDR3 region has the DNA TGTGCCAGCAGCCTAGCATGGGGAATGAACACTGAAGCTTTCTTT. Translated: CASSLAWGMNTEAFF.

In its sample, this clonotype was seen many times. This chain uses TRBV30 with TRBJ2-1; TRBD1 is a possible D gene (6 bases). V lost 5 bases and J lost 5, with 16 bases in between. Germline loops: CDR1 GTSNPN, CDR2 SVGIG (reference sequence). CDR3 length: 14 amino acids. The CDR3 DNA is TGTGCCTGGTCCGGACAGTCTCGAAACAATGAGCAGTTCTTC. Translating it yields CAWSGQSRNNEQFF.

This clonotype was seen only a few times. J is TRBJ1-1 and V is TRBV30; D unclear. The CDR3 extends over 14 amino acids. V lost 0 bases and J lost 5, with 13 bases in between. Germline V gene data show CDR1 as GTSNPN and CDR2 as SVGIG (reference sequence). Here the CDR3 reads CAWSVGYGKTEAFF. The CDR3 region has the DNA TGTGCCTGGAGTGTAGGTTATGGGAAAACTGAAGCTTTCTTT.

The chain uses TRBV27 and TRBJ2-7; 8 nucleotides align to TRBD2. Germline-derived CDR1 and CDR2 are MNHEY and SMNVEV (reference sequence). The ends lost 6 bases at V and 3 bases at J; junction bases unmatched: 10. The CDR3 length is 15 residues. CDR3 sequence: CASSFGPAGDYEQYF. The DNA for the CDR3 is TGTGCCAGCAGCTTCGGACCAGCGGGAGACTACGAGCAGTACTTC.

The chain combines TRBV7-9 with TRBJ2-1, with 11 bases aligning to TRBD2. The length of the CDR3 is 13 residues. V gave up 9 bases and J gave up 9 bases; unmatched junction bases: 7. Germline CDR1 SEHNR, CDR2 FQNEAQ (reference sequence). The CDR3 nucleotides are TGTGCCAGTAAGACTAGCGGGATAAGTGAGCAGTTCTTC. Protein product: CASKTSGISEQFF. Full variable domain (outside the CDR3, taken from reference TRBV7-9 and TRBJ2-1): DTGVSQNPRHKITKRGQNVTFRCDPISEHNRLYWYRQTLGQGPEFLTYFQNEAQLEKSRLLSDRFSAERPKGSFSTLEIQRTEQGDSAMYLCASKTSGISEQFFGPGTRLTVL.

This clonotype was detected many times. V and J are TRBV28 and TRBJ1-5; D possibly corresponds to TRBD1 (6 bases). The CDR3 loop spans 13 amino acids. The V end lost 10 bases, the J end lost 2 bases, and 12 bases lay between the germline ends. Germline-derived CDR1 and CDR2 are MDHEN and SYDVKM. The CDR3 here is CATHGGGNQPQHF. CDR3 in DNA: TGTGCCACCCACGGGGGCGGCAATCAGCCCCAGCATTTT.

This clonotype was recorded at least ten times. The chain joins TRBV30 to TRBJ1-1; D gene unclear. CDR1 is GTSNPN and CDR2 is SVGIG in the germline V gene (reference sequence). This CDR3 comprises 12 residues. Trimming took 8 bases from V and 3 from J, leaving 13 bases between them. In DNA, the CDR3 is TGTGCCGGCTCCGGGATTTACACTGAAGCTTTCTTT. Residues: CAGSGIYTEAFF.

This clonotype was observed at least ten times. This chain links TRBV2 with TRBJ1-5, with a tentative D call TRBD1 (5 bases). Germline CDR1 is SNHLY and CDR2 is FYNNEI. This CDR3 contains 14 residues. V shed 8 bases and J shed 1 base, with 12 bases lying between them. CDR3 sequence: CASVRTLSNQPQHF. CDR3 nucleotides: TGTGCCAGCGTCAGGACACTGAGCAATCAGCCCCAGCATTTT.

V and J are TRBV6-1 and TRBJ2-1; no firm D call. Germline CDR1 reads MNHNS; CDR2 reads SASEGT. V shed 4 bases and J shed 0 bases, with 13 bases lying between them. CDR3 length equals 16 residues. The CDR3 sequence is CASSGRAASSYNEQFF. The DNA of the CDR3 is TGTGCCAGCAGTGGACGTGCGGCGTCCTCCTACAATGAGCAGTTCTTC.

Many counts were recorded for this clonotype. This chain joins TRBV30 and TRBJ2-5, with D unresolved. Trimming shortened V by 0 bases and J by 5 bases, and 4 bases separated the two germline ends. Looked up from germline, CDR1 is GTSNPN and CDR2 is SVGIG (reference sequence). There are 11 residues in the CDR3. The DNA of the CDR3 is TGTGCCTGGAGTGTGGCGGAGACCCAGTACTTC. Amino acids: CAWSVAETQYF. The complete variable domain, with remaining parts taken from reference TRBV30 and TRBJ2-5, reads SQTIHQWPATLVQPVGSPLSLECTVEGTSNPNLYWYRQAAGRGLQLLFYSVGIGQISSEVPQNLSASRPQDRQFILSSKKLLLSDSGFYLCAWSVAETQYFGPGTRLLVL.